This T cell receptor (beta chain) was observed in a study of blood T cell repertoires in COVID-19. Study background: Samples representing acute and convalescent COVID-19 were sourced from the United States, Italy and Spain. PBMCs, B-cell-depleted T cells, or T cells provided the cDNA or gDNA that made up the material.

Per the authors' pipeline: Researchers report that nucleated cell counts were estimated from reference gene primer amplification. The assay was immunoSEQ multiplex PCR, and TCRdb's table has in-frame clones only and misses some. That table furnishes V, J and clone size, whereas the DNA furnished D and trimming. The sample consists of about 130,000 clones, under 85% of them appearing once. A few counts support this clone. The CDR3 is 14 amino acids. Trimming took 6 bases from V and 4 from J; bases not matched to a gene: 4. Germline CDR1 reads MDHEN; CDR2 reads SYDVKM. This sequence was found in a man aged 55 to 69 with acute or convalescent COVID-19. The gene calls are TRBV28 and TRBJ1-5; TRBD1 aligns across 9 bases. The sequenced sample was peripheral blood. CDR3 protein: CASRPQGANQPQHF. The CDR3 nucleotides are TGTGCCAGCAGGCCACAGGGGGCAAATCAGCCCCAGCATTTT.